Listed below are T cell receptor beta chains from one sample, sequenced in a study of cytomegalovirus exposure and HLA in healthy donors. Some clones are missing from TCRdb's copy, which holds only in-frame ones; the method was immunoSEQ multiplex PCR. This table has 150,000 to 200,000 clones, about four fifths appearing once. Sequencing was carried out using PBMCs. The receptors shown here come from a woman between 45 and 60 years old in good health and CMV-seronegative. The conserved cysteine and the conserved F or W are not part of the CDR3 here. Each record gives: J gene, V gene, CDR3 protein.

J: TRBJ1-3
V: TRBV15
CDR3: ATSRDFGTPSGNTIY

J: TRBJ1-6
V: TRBV9
CDR3: ASSVGQGLNSPLH

J: TRBJ2-7
V: TRBV4-3
CDR3: ASSQDLFSYEQY

J: TRBJ2-7
V: TRBV19
CDR3: ASSRQGAYEQY

J: TRBJ1-4
V: TRBV14
CDR3: ASSFRSTALREKLF

J: TRBJ2-3
V: TRBV18
CDR3: ASSPLGGALDTQY

J: TRBJ2-1
V: TRBV4-2
CDR3: ASSQETGLAEYNEQF

J: TRBJ2-3
V: TRBV19
CDR3: ASSIGQGTDTQY

J: TRBJ1-2
V: TRBV18
CDR3: ASSPSSGTEYGYT

J: TRBJ2-7
V: TRBV7-9
CDR3: SSSFSSGRARDGEQY

J: TRBJ2-2
V: TRBV2
CDR3: ASSEGGLGTGELF

J: TRBJ2-2
V: TRBV19
CDR3: ASSSSGGGKRGELF

J: TRBJ2-2
V: TRBV9
CDR3: ASSVTQGAIGELF

J: TRBJ1-5
V: TRBV5-5
CDR3: ASSPLRGSSNQPQH

J: TRBJ1-4
V: TRBV27
CDR3: ASFREVFEKLF

J: TRBJ2-5
V: TRBV5-1
CDR3: ASSLEASGSSETQY

J: TRBJ1-2
V: TRBV7-8
CDR3: ASSLGGSYGYT

J: NA
V: TRBV19
CDR3: ASSRGQGSYEQY

J: TRBJ1-2
V: TRBV7-9
CDR3: SINAGGYGYT

J: TRBJ2-1
V: TRBV14
CDR3: ASSQGVAGGHNEQF

J: TRBJ2-3
V: TRBV7-2
CDR3: ASSLAGTGGTVTDTQY

J: TRBJ1-5
V: TRBV28
CDR3: ASTTDRVAQPQH

J: TRBJ2-2
V: TRBV9
CDR3: ASSFWSGTSGGPFGELF

J: TRBJ1-1
V: TRBV7-9
CDR3: SSSLALGQLNTEAF

J: TRBJ2-5
V: TRBV5-4
CDR3: ASSGTGGRETQY

J: TRBJ2-1
V: TRBV27
CDR3: ASSHPRDSSYNEQF

J: TRBJ1-1
V: TRBV30
CDR3: AWGQGEMNTEAF

J: TRBJ1-5
V: TRBV7-2
CDR3: ASSQTGTGTFSNQPQH

J: TRBJ2-3
V: TRBV6-1
CDR3: ASSEGWGQSTDTQY

J: TRBJ2-3
V: TRBV5-8
CDR3: ASSLEGIGTQY

J: TRBJ1-6
V: TRBV2
CDR3: ASSDPGTGYSPLH

J: TRBJ2-3
V: TRBV7-2
CDR3: ASSPFRGGRDTQY

J: TRBJ1-5
V: TRBV2
CDR3: ASSDSPRSGQPQH

J: TRBJ1-4
V: TRBV5-1
CDR3: ASSLDRGGEKLF

J: TRBJ2-3
V: TRBV11-2
CDR3: ASSFRVPLPMGTDTQY

J: NA
V: TRBV9
CDR3: ASSVGTSSHEQY

J: TRBJ1-3
V: TRBV7-9
CDR3: SSSTGTGFLAGNTIY

J: TRBJ2-5
V: TRBV7-6
CDR3: ASSLGSGIRETQY

J: TRBJ1-6
V: TRBV5-6
CDR3: ASSFRQANSPLH

J: TRBJ1-2
V: TRBV7-9
CDR3: ASSLDPRTEANYGYT

J: TRBJ2-1
V: TRBV27
CDR3: ASSLQLGGNEQF